The source of this TCR beta chain is a study of T cell changes during pregnancy in multiple sclerosis. Clones were read by immunoSEQ multiplex PCR, and TCRdb kept only the in-frame ones, dropping some. The repertoire holds fewer than 75,000 clones, with about 91% as singletons. Germline V gene sequence: CDR1 SGHDN, CDR2 FVKESK. Trimming stripped 0 bases from V and 7 bases from J, with 10 bases between. The CDR3 totals 13 residues. This sample comprised CD8+ T cells from peripheral blood mononuclear cells, obtained before pregnancy. V and J are TRBV14 and TRBJ2-7; TRBD2 might be the D (5 bases). The source of this sequence is a female donor with multiple sclerosis, enrolled in a pregnancy study. CDR3 coding DNA: TGTGCCAGCAGCCAAGATCCCGGGATGGAGCAGTACTTC. Translation: CASSQDPGMEQYF.